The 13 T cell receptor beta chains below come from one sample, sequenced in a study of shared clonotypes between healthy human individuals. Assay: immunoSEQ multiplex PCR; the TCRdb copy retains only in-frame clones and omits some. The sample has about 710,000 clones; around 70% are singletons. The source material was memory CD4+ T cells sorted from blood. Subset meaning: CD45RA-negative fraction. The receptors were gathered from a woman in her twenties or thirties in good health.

The CDR3 nucleotides are TGTGCCAGCAGTTTATCGCTACAGGGACTAGCGGTATCCTACGAGCAGTACTTC. This gives the protein CASSLSLQGLAVSYEQYF. V is TRBV28 and J is TRBJ2-7, with 11 positions matching TRBD2. The V gene's germline CDR1 is MDHEN and CDR2 SYDVKM. The ends lost 1 base at V and 1 base at J; junction bases unmatched: 9. The CDR3 is 18 residues long.

The CDR3 coding sequence is TGTGCCAGCAGCTTGTTTACGGACGAGCAGTACTTC. Amino acids: CASSLFTDEQYF. The rearrangement uses TRBV7-6 and TRBJ2-7; D not resolved. Trimming took off 3 bases at V and 5 bases at J, with 8 bases between the two ends. The CDR3 totals 12 residues. Germline CDR1 SGHVS, CDR2 FNYEAQ. Full variable domain (rest looked up from reference TRBV7-6 and TRBJ2-7): GAGVSQSPRYKVTKRGQDVALRCDPISGHVSLYWYRQALGQGPEFLTYFNYEAQQDKSGLPNDRFSAERPEGSISTLTIQRTEQRDSAMYRCASSLFTDEQYFGPGTRLTVT.

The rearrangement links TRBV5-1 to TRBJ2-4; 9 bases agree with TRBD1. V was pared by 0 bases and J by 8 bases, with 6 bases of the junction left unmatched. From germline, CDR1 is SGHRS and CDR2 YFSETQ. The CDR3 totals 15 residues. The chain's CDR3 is CASSLGDRDSHIQYF. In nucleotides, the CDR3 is TGCGCCAGCAGCTTGGGGGACAGGGACAGCCACATTCAGTACTTC.

For the CDR3, the DNA is TGTGCCAGCAGCACAGGGAGCTCTGGGGCCAACGTCCTGACTTTC. Its translation: CASSTGSSGANVLTF. The chain is built from TRBV7-3 and TRBJ2-6; a weak D match, TRBD1 (6 bases). V was clipped by 5 bases and J by 0 bases, with 8 bases between them. Germline CDR1 is SGHTA and CDR2 is FQGTGA. The length of the CDR3 is 15 residues.

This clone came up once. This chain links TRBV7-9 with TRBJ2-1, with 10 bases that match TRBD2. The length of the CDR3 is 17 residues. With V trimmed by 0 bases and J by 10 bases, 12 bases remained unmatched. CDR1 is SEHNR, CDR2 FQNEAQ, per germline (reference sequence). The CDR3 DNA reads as TGTGCCAGCAGCTTAGCGAGGGGGCTAGCGGGAGTGCCGGAGCAGTTCTTC. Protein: CASSLARGLAGVPEQFF.

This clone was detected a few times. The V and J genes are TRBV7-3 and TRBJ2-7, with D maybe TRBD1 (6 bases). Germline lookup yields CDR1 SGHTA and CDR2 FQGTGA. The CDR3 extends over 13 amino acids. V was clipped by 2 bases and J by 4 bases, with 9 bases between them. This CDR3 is CASSLGTQYEQYF. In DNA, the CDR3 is TGTGCCAGCAGCTTAGGGACACAATACGAGCAGTACTTC.

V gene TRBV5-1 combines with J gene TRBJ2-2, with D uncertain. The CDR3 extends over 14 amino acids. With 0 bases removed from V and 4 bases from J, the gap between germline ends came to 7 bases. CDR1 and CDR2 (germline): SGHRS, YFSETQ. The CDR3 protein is CASSLGDVTGELFF. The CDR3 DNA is TGCGCCAGCAGCTTGGGAGATGTCACCGGGGAGCTGTTTTTT.

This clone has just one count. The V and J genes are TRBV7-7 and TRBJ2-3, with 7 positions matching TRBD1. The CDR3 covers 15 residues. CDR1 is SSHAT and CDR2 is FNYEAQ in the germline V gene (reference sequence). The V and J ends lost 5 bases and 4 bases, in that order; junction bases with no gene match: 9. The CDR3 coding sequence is TGTGCCAGCAGCCAAATAGGGGGCAGGGCAGATACGCAGTATTTT. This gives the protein CASSQIGGRADTQYF.

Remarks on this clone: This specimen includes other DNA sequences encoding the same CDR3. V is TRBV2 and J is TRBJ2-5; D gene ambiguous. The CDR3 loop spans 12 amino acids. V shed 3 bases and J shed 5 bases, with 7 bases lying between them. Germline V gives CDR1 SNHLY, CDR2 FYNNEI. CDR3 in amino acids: CASSEGRETQYF. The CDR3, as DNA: TGTGCCAGCAGTGAGGGAAGGGAGACCCAGTACTTC.

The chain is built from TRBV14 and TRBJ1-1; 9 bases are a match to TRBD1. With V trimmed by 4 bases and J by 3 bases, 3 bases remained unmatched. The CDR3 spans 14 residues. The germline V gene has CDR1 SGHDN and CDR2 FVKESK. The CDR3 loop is CASSPRTGDTEAFF. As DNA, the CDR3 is TGTGCCAGCAGCCCAAGGACAGGGGACACTGAAGCTTTCTTT.

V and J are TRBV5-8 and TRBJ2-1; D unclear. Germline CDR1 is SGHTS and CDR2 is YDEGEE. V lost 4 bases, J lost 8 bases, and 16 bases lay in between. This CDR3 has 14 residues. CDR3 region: CASSLRVQNYEQFF. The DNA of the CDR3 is TGTGCCAGCAGCCTTCGGGTCCAAAACTATGAGCAGTTCTTC. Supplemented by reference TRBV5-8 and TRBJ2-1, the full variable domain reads EAGVTQSPTHLIKTRGQQATLRCSPISGHTSVYWYQQALGLGLQFLLWYDEGEERNRGNFPPRFSGRQFPNYSSELNVNALELEDSALYLCASSLRVQNYEQFFGPGTRLTVL.

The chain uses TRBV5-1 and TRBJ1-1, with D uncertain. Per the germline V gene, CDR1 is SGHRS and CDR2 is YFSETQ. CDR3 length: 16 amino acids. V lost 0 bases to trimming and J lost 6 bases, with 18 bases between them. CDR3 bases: TGCGCCAGCAGCTTGGGAGGCGACTTTCGTAGGGCTGAAGCTTTCTTT. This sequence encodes CASSLGGDFRRAEAFF.

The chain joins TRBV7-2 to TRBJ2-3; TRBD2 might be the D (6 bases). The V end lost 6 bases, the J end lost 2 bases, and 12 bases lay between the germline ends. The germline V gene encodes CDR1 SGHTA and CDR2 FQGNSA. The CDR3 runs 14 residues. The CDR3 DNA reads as TGTGCCAGCAGGCGGGGCGGACCCACAGATACGCAGTATTTT. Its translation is CASRRGGPTDTQYF.